Shown below are 26 T cell receptor beta chains from a single sample sequenced in a study of OX40 agonist ivuxolimab in advanced cancers. TCRdb keeps only in-frame clones here, not all; method: immunoSEQ multiplex PCR. The sample comprises 65,000 to 85,000 clones, around 86% of which are singletons, and 2% to 2.5% rests with the top ten. The sequencing here drew on CD4+ or CD8+ T cells sorted from blood, taken in a trial of the OX40 agonist ivuxolimab. The receptor set was obtained from an adult with an advanced solid tumor such as melanoma, head and neck, liver or kidney cancer.

This sequence joins TRBV18 and TRBJ2-1; perhaps D is TRBD1 or TRBD2 (6 bases each). The V end lost 1 base, the J end lost 5 bases, and 12 bases lay between the germline ends. The germline gives CDR1 KGHSH, CDR2 LQKENI. The CDR3 contains 15 residues. CDR3 coding DNA: TGTGCCAGCTCACCACGAGGGGGAGGAAACAATGAGCAGTTCTTC. Translating it yields CASSPRGGGNNEQFF.

The chain is built from TRBV4-2 and TRBJ1-6, with 8 bases aligning to TRBD1. V dropped 2 bases and J dropped 14; count of bases not matched to a gene: 11. Looked up from germline, CDR1 is LGHNA and CDR2 is YNFKEQ. CDR3 length equals 15 residues. This chain's CDR3 is CASSQPGQGERSLHF. In DNA, the CDR3 is TGTGCCAGCAGCCAACCCGGACAGGGAGAGAGATCCCTCCACTTT.

This clone was found a few times. The chain is built from TRBV9 and TRBJ2-3, with 9 bases matching TRBD1. This CDR3 is 16 amino acids long. Trimming at V came to 4 bases and at J to 4 bases, leaving 10 bases not matched to a gene. Germline V gives CDR1 SGDLS, CDR2 YYNGEE. CDR3 bases: TGTGCCAGCAGCCCGCAGACAGGGGGGGTTCCAGATACGCAGTATTTT. Its translation is CASSPQTGGVPDTQYF. Using reference TRBV9 and TRBJ2-3 for the parts outside the CDR3, the full variable domain is DSGVTQTPKHLITATGQRVTLRCSPRSGDLSVYWYQQSLDQGLQFLIQYYNGEERAKGNILERFSAQQFPDLHSELNLSSLELGDSALYFCASSPQTGGVPDTQYFGPGTRLTVL.

The chain is built from TRBV4-3 and TRBJ1-6, with D perhaps matching TRBD1 (5 bases). Germline assignment: CDR1 LGHNA and CDR2 YSLEER. V gave up 0 bases and J gave up 6 bases, with 15 bases separating them. This CDR3 is built from 17 residues. The CDR3 DNA follows: TGCGCCAGCAGCCAAGATCGGGCAGGGTGGGCTAATTCACCCCTCCACTTT. Amino acids: CASSQDRAGWANSPLHF.

DNA for the CDR3: TGTGCCAGCTCCCTTGGGCGGGGGACCAATAACCAGCCCCAGCATTTT. Amino acid sequence: CASSLGRGTNNQPQHF. The genes are TRBV7-9 and TRBJ1-5; D might be TRBD1 (5 bases). The germline gives CDR1 SEHNR, CDR2 FQNEAQ (reference sequence). The CDR3 sequence is 16 residues long. V dropped 8 bases and J dropped 7 bases, with 24 bases sitting between them.

J is TRBJ1-5 and V is TRBV6-1; the D is unclear. Germline CDR1 MNHNS, CDR2 SASEGT. CDR3 length: 14 amino acids. V shed 8 bases and J shed 4 bases, with 15 bases lying between them. CDR3 protein: CASLSGTYNQPQHF. In DNA, the CDR3 is TGTGCCAGCCTCTCTGGTACATATAATCAGCCCCAGCATTTT.

This sequence joins TRBV19 and TRBJ2-6; D remains ambiguous. The CDR3 spans 15 residues. Per germline, CDR1 LNHDA and CDR2 SQIVND (reference sequence). Trimming stripped 3 bases from V and 0 bases from J, with 6 bases between. The CDR3 spells CASSIQVSGANVLTF. Here the CDR3 DNA reads TGTGCCAGTAGTATCCAGGTCTCTGGGGCCAACGTCCTGACTTTC.

The chain is built from TRBV6-5 and TRBJ2-1, with 8 nucleotides matching TRBD2. Per germline, CDR1 MNHEY and CDR2 SVGAGI. The CDR3 runs to 14 residues. Trimming removed 4 bases from V and 5 bases from J; junction bases left unmatched: 4. CDR3 sequence reads: CASSSPGRDNEQFF. The CDR3 DNA is TGTGCCAGCAGTTCCCCCGGGAGGGACAATGAGCAGTTCTTC.

The genes are TRBV18 and TRBJ1-1, with TRBD1 as a possible D gene (5 bases). There are 14 residues in the CDR3. Germline V gives CDR1 KGHSH, CDR2 LQKENI. Trimming removed 4 bases from V and 5 bases from J, with 14 bases in between. The CDR3 loop is CASSLDTGGTEAFF. The CDR3 nucleotides are TGTGCCAGCTCACTGGACACCGGCGGTACTGAAGCTTTCTTT.

This chain links TRBV12-2 with TRBJ2-7. TRBV12-2 is a known pseudogene. The CDR3 is 17 residues long. CDR3 nucleotide sequence: TGTGCAAGTCGCTTAGGCACCAAGGGCCGGGCAGGCTACGAGCAGTACTTC. Amino acid sequence: CASRLGTKGRAGYEQYF.

The chain carries TRBV21-1 and TRBJ2-5; the table's D gene call, TRBD1, was not cross checked with the DNA. TRBV21-1 is classified as a pseudogene. This CDR3 region has 17 residues. The CDR3 loop is CASSKEKKGHHQETQYF. CDR3 sequence (DNA): TGTGCCAGCAGCAAAGAAAAAAAGGGACACCACCAAGAGACCCAGTACTTC.

The chain links TRBV4-3 to TRBJ1-5; unclear D gene. The CDR3 is 14 residues long. V gave up 1 base and J gave up 6 bases, with 10 bases separating them. CDR1 and CDR2 from the germline V gene are LGHNA and YSLEER. DNA for the CDR3: TGCGCCAGCAGCCAAGCCAGGCGGGGTCAGCCCCAGCATTTT. Its translation: CASSQARRGQPQHF.

The chain has TRBV6-1 and TRBJ1-6, with a possible D match to TRBD1 (5 bases). The CDR3 extends over 13 amino acids. In germline, CDR1 is MNHNS, CDR2 SASEGT. The germline V and J ends were trimmed by 1 base and 12 bases, with 10 bases remaining between them. In DNA, the CDR3 is TGTGCCAGCAGTGAAGTAAGCACAGGACCCCTCCACTTT. Translation gives CASSEVSTGPLHF.

V is TRBV2 and J is TRBJ2-5; 9 bases fit TRBD1. The CDR3 has 13 residues. Trimming at V came to 7 bases and at J to 5 bases, leaving 5 bases not matched to a gene. Germline CDR1 is SNHLY and CDR2 is FYNNEI. CDR3 protein: CASKTGGYETQYF. The DNA for the CDR3 is TGTGCCAGCAAAACAGGGGGCTACGAGACCCAGTACTTC.

In DNA, the CDR3 is TGTGCCAGTAGTGAACGGCTTGGGGAAGAAGCTTTCTTT. Its translation: CASSERLGEEAFF. V usage is TRBV19 and J usage is TRBJ1-1; no reliable D call. The CDR3 loop spans 13 amino acids. Germline assignment: CDR1 LNHDA and CDR2 SQIVND (reference sequence). The V end was cut by 5 bases, the J end by 8 bases, with 15 bases between.

This chain links TRBV2 with TRBJ2-3; D gene uncertain. The CDR3 is 12 amino acids. Germline V CDR1 and CDR2: SNHLY, FYNNEI. V was cut by 7 bases and J by 0 bases, with 5 bases left in between. The DNA for the CDR3 is TGTGCCAGCAACCCAAGCACAGATACGCAGTATTTT. Translating gives CASNPSTDTQYF.

The genes are TRBV29-1 and TRBJ2-5; 7 bases fit TRBD1. The length of the CDR3 is 14 residues. Germline V gene sequence: CDR1 SQVTM, CDR2 ANQGSEA. V lost 8 bases and J lost 5; bases outside the gene matches: 14. This CDR3 is CSSKGARVEETQYF. The CDR3, as DNA: TGCAGCTCTAAGGGGGCGCGAGTGGAGGAGACCCAGTACTTC.

The rearrangement joins TRBV7-2 to TRBJ2-5; 13 positions match TRBD2. The CDR3 has 17 amino acids. Germline CDR1 is SGHTA and CDR2 is FQGNSA. Trimming at V came to 5 bases and at J to 1 base, leaving 7 bases not matched to a gene. CDR3 sequence reads: CASSPGRLAGGQETQYF. The DNA of the CDR3 is TGTGCCAGCAGCCCCGGGCGACTAGCGGGGGGCCAAGAGACCCAGTACTTC. Together with reference TRBV7-2 and TRBJ2-5, the CDR3 gives the full variable domain: GAGVSQSPSNKVTEKGKDVELRCDPISGHTALYWYRQSLGQGLEFLIYFQGNSAPDKSGLPSDRFSAERTGGSVSTLTIQRTQQEDSAVYLCASSPGRLAGGQETQYFGPGTRLLVL.

In this sample, this clone turned up once. The rearrangement joins TRBV5-1 to TRBJ2-1; 9 bases are shared with TRBD2. The CDR3 sequence is 18 residues long. From germline, CDR1 is SGHRS and CDR2 YFSETQ. V lost 0 bases to trimming and J lost 4 bases; unmatched junction nucleotides: 11. DNA for the CDR3: TGCGCCAGCAGCTTGGGAGGGGATGGGCTAGCGGGATACAATGAGCAGTTCTTC. This encodes CASSLGGDGLAGYNEQFF.

V usage is TRBV5-6 and J usage is TRBJ2-3; either TRBD1 or TRBD2 may fit D (5 bases each). CDR1 and CDR2 (germline): SGHDT, YYEEEE. The CDR3 sequence is 18 residues long. Trimming cost V 5 bases and J 0 bases, with 22 bases left between them. CDR3 in DNA: TGTGCCAGCAGTTCCTTGGGGGTGCGGGCAAGAAGCACAGATACGCAGTATTTT. Translation gives CASSSLGVRARSTDTQYF.

The rearrangement uses TRBV7-2 and TRBJ1-2, with D possibly being TRBD1 (5 bases). Between the trimmed V and J ends, which lost 0 bases and 1 base, there was a span of 6 bases. Germline CDR1 and CDR2: SGHTA and FQGNSA. The CDR3 length is 14 residues. This CDR3 reads CASSLAQGNYGYTF. CDR3 DNA: TGTGCCAGCAGCTTAGCGCAGGGTAACTATGGCTACACCTTC.

The chain links TRBV7-2 to TRBJ2-2, with TRBD2 matching over 8 bases. Trimming removed 3 bases from V and 5 bases from J; junction bases left unmatched: 2. The CDR3 runs to 14 residues. CDR1 SGHTA and CDR2 FQGNSA come from the germline V gene. The CDR3 sequence is CASSFGGRTGELFF. The CDR3 region has the DNA TGTGCCAGCAGCTTCGGCGGGAGGACCGGGGAGCTGTTTTTT. Looking up the rest from reference TRBV7-2 and TRBJ2-2 gives the full variable domain: GAGVSQSPSNKVTEKGKDVELRCDPISGHTALYWYRQSLGQGLEFLIYFQGNSAPDKSGLPSDRFSAERTGGSVSTLTIQRTQQEDSAVYLCASSFGGRTGELFFGEGSRLTVL.

The V gene is TRBV7-9, the J gene TRBJ2-1, with D unclear. The CDR3 loop spans 14 amino acids. CDR1 SEHNR and CDR2 FQNEAQ come from the germline V gene (reference sequence). Trimming pared 5 bases from V and 3 bases from J, leaving 11 bases between. DNA of the CDR3: TGTGCCAGCAGCGGCGGACGGTACTACAATGAGCAGTTCTTC. It translates to CASSGGRYYNEQFF.

The chain links TRBV5-1 to TRBJ2-5; D assignment may be TRBD1 or TRBD2 (5 bases each). The CDR3 is made up of 16 amino acids. V gave up 4 bases and J gave up 0 bases, with 16 bases separating them. Germline CDR1 and CDR2: SGHRS and YFSETQ. The CDR3: CASSRRTGTNQETQYF. In nucleotides, the CDR3 is TGCGCCAGCAGCCGTAGGACGGGGACGAACCAAGAGACCCAGTACTTC. Full variable domain (rest looked up from reference TRBV5-1 and TRBJ2-5): KAGVTQTPRYLIKTRGQQVTLSCSPISGHRSVSWYQQTPGQGLQFLFEYFSETQRNKGNFPGRFSGRQFSNSRSEMNVSTLELGDSALYLCASSRRTGTNQETQYFGPGTRLLVL.

This chain joins TRBV2 and TRBJ1-2; the match to TRBD1 covers 9 bases. The CDR3 is 14 residues long. J gave up 6 bases and V 6 bases, and 8 bases lay outside the gene matches. Germline CDR1 and CDR2: SNHLY and FYNNEI. The CDR3 spells CASRREGTGNGYTF. The CDR3 DNA reads as TGTGCCAGCAGACGCGAAGGGACAGGGAATGGCTACACCTTC.

The J gene is TRBJ2-1, the V gene TRBV19; D gene uncertain. The germline V gene has CDR1 LNHDA and CDR2 SQIVND (reference sequence). V lost 5 bases to trimming and J lost 1 base, with 12 bases between them. The CDR3 covers 15 residues. The CDR3 sequence is CASSPSAGSYNEQFF. The CDR3 nucleotides read TGTGCCAGTAGTCCGTCGGCTGGGTCCTACAATGAGCAGTTCTTC.